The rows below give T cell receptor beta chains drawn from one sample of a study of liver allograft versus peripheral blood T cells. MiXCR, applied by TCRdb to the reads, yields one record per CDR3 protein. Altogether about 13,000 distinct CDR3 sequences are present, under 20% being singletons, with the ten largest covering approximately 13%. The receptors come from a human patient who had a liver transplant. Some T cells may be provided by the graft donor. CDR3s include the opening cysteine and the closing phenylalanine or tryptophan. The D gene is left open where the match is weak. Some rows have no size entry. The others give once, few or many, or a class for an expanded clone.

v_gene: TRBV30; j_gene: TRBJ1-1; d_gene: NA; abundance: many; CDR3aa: CAWYIGRRANPEAFF; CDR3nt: TGTGCCTGGTATATTGGGAGGCGGGCGAACCCTGAAGCTTTCTTT
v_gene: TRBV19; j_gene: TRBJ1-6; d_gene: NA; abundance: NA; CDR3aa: CASSVSSYNSPLHF; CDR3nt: TGTGCCAGTAGTGTTAGCTCCTATAATTCACCCCTCCACTTT
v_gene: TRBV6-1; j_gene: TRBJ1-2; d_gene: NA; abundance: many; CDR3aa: CASSDLELPYGYTF; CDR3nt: TGTGCCAGCAGTGATCTGGAACTTCCTTATGGCTACACCTTC
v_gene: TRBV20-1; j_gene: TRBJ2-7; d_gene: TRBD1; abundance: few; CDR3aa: CSAAEVGQGIHEQYF; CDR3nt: TGCAGTGCTGCGGAGGTTGGACAGGGGATCCACGAGCAGTACTTC
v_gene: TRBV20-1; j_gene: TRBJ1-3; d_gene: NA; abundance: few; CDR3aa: CSARANSRSGNTIYF; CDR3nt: TGCAGTGCTAGAGCCAACTCCCGCTCTGGAAACACCATATATTTT
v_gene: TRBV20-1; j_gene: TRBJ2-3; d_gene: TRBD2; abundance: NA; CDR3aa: CSAKGLAGGRTDTQYF; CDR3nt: TGCAGTGCTAAGGGACTAGCGGGAGGGCGCACAGATACGCAGTATTTT
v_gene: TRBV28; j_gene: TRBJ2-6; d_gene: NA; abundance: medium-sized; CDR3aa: CASSFGGANVLTF; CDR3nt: TGTGCCAGCAGTTTTGGTGGGGCCAACGTCCTGACTTTC
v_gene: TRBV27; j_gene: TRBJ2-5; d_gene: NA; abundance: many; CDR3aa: CASRPTYARSLETQYF; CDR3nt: TGTGCCAGCAGGCCTACTTACGCCAGGTCCCTGGAGACCCAGTACTTC
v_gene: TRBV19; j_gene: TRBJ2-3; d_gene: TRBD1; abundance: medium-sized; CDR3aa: CASSTRDSRVNTQYF; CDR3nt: TGTGCCAGTAGTACCCGGGACAGTCGGGTGAATACGCAGTATTTT
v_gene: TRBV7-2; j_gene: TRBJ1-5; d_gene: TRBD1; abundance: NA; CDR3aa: CASSTPIGTGRSNQPQHF; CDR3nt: TGTGCCAGCAGCACACCCATTGGGACAGGGAGGAGCAATCAGCCCCAGCATTTT
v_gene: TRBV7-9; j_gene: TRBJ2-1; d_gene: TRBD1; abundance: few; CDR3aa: CASSLSGTGYYNEQFF; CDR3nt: TGTGCCAGCAGCTTATCCGGGACAGGGTACTACAATGAGCAGTTCTTC
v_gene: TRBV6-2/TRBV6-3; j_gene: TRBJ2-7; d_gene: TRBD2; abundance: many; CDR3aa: CASSLTSGAYEQYF; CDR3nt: TGTGCCAGCAGCCTCACTAGCGGGGCCTACGAGCAGTACTTC
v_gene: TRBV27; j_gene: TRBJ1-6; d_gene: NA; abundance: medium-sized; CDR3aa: CASSLSKRSNSPLHF; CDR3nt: TGTGCCAGCAGTTTGTCGAAGCGATCAAATTCACCCCTCCACTTT
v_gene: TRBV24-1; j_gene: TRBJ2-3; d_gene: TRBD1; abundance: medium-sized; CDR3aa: CATSGGGTGSMHTDTQYF; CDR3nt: TGTGCCACCAGTGGCGGCGGGACAGGGTCTATGCACACAGATACGCAGTATTTT
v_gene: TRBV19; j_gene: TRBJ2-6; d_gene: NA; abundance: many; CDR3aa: CASSVLQGSRSGANVLTF; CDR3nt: TGTGCCAGTAGTGTTCTGCAGGGTAGCCGCTCTGGGGCCAACGTCCTGACTTTC
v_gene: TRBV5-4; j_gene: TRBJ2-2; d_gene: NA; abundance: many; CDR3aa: CASSSVGQNTGELFF; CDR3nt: TGTGCCAGCAGCTCCGTAGGGCAGAACACCGGGGAGCTGTTTTTT
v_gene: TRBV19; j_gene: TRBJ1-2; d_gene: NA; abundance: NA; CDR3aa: CASSTAGGISYGYTF; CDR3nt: TGTGCCAGTAGTACCGCCGGGGGGATCTCCTATGGCTACACCTTC
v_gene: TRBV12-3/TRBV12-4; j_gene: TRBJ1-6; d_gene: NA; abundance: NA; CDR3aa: CASSLRGPGSPLHF; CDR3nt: TGTGCCAGCAGTTTAAGGGGTCCAGGTTCACCCCTCCACTTT
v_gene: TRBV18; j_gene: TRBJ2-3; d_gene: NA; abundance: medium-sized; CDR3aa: CASSPTARTDTQYF; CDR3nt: TGTGCCAGCTCACCGACGGCCCGCACAGATACGCAGTATTTT
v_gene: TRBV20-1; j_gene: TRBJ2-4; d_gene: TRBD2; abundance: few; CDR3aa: CSAPLASGGIQYF; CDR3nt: TGCAGTGCTCCCCTAGCCTCGGGGGGCATTCAGTACTTC
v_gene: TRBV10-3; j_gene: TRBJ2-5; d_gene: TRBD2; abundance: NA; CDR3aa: CAISEGGERGVETQYF; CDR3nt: TGTGCCATCAGTGAGGGGGGGGAACGGGGTGTAGAGACCCAGTACTTC
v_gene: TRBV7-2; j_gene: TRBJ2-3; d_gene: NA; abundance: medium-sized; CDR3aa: CASSPSMNTQYF; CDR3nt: TGTGCCAGCAGCCCATCTATGAATACGCAGTATTTT